This T cell receptor beta chain was sequenced in a study of blood T cell repertoires in COVID-19 (dated by TCRdb to the early 2020s). In the study overall: The collaborator samples originated in the United States, Italy and Spain and spanned the acute and convalescent phases of COVID-19. The prospective study material was composed of cDNA or gDNA derived from T cells, B-cell-depleted T cells, or PBMCs. The dataset comprised deeply sampled blood TCRbeta repertoires from subjects exposed to, actively infected with, or recovered from COVID-19. The repertoires were released in a freely available public database meant as a resource for research on the immune response to SARS-CoV-2. The samples were drawn from two sources: the first 160 participants of the ongoing ImmuneRACE study, and 950 to 1,500 subjects contributed by 6 global collaborators. A de-identified subject ID, COVID-19 status, age in years and sex were almost always included in the sample metadata. Where HLA class I and class II types were available, the types were taken from metadata supplied by the sample provider, not from assay-based typing. General study outcomes and caveats: Clinical and demographic metadata were provided uncurated, with the amount varying by source and participant.

Comments on this clone: It lacks a known antigen. Per-base qualities were not stored, and no clone one base away is much larger.

Enrolling through a virtual design, the prospective study's participants ranged in age from about 18 to 89 years and lived across 24 United States geographic areas. Cohort assignment in the prospective study relied on participant-reported clinical history from a screening survey and a study questionnaire. ImmuneRACE Cohort 3 recovered participants were defined by two consecutive negative NP/OP PCR tests, healthcare professional clearance, or symptom resolution. Mobile phlebotomists in the prospective study collected whole blood, serum and a nasopharyngeal or oropharyngeal swab from every participant. Participants in the prospective study had the option to provide additional blood draws and questionnaires over a roughly two-month period. Blood samples from the prospective study were shipped frozen or at room temperature prior to DNA extraction. The CDR3 covers 14 residues, taking in both the cysteine and the phenylalanine. Solely the CDR3 DNA is kept, with 42 bases framed from the first base. From the germline V gene, CDR1 is SNHLY and CDR2 is FYNNEI. Trimming costs V 2 bases and J 0 bases, and their ends lie 4 bases apart.

The immunoSEQ Assay, a bias-controlled multiplex PCR, was used to amplify TCRbeta CDR3 regions from genomic DNA. Per the original workflow: The number of nucleated cells in each sample was estimated by amplification of reference gene primers within the assay. Sequence reads were collapsed and filtered to measure the absolute abundance of every unique TCRbeta CDR3 rearrangement. For each sample, productive Simpson clonality was calculated as the square root of Simpson's diversity index over productive rearrangements. The source is immuneACCESS, and TCRdb retained only in-frame sequences with V and J called. Part of the clones is not carried over; for the studies checked, unresolved V genes explain less than half of this, and the remainder is unexplained. D and trimming were read from the DNA, whereas the V and J calls and clone size are those reported in that table. This sample has roughly 300,000 clones in its table, and approximately 84% of those were observed once. 0.9% to 1.2% of the sample is held by the ten biggest clonotypes.

The sequence is built from TRBV2 and TRBJ1-4; the D gene cannot be resolved reliably. The sequencing input was PBMCs or T cells enriched from blood (not recorded which). This clonotype was sampled from a woman aged 25 to 39 who had recovered from COVID-19. DNA sequence: TGTGCCAGCAGTGAACCGGCAACTAATGAAAAACTGTTTTTT. This gives the protein CASSEPATNEKLFF.